The sequence of this T cell receptor (beta chain) was determined in a study of blood T cell repertoires in COVID-19. Study-level information: Spain, Italy and the United States supplied samples that represented acute and convalescent COVID-19. Nucleic acid was either cDNA or gDNA, and it came from T cells, B-cell-depleted T cells, or PBMCs.

CDR3 size: 13 residues. V was clipped by 4 bases and J by 3 bases, with 9 bases between them. CDR1 is LGHDT and CDR2 is YNNKEL in the germline V gene (reference sequence). Original processing notes: Estimated nucleated cell counts came from reference gene primer amplification. Here immunoSEQ multiplex PCR was the method, and the copy in TCRdb shows in-frame clones only, minus some. From that table come the V and J calls and clone size; the DNA was used to work out D and trimming. Among approximately 170,000 clones, 75% to 90% were seen once, and the ten largest hold under 10%. One Seattle source followed patients from active infection through their disease course.

Material for sequencing was peripheral blood. This TCR was sampled from a woman in her 70s with COVID-19, enrolled during active disease. The rearrangement links TRBV3-1 (or the pseudogene TRBV3-2) to TRBJ1-1; D is unresolved. CDR3 sequence reads: CASSRGEDTEAFF. The CDR3 DNA follows: TGTGCCAGCAGCCGAGGCGAGGACACTGAAGCTTTCTTT.